This T cell receptor (beta chain) was found in a study of control samples from healthy donors and cancer patients. TCRdb keeps only in-frame clones here, not all; method: immunoSEQ multiplex PCR. Of approximately 140,000 clones in the sample, about 90% were seen once. This CDR3 is 18 amino acids long. V lost 4 bases, J lost 6 bases, and 14 bases stayed unmatched. Germline values: CDR1 SGHRS, CDR2 YFSETQ. The clonotype originates from a man aged 18 to 29 in good health. This chain uses TRBV5-1 with TRBJ2-1, with 12 bases fitting TRBD2. Sequences were obtained from blood. The CDR3 protein is CASSHPLAGGPNPNEQFF. For the CDR3, the DNA is TGCGCCAGCAGCCATCCACTAGCGGGGGGCCCTAACCCCAATGAGCAGTTCTTC.